The 24 T cell receptor beta chains reported below all come from one sample, sequenced in a study of T-cell memory formation after mild COVID-19. TCRdb reprocessed the 5' RACE reads via MiXCR and lists one record per CDR3 protein. Of 160,000 or so distinct CDR3 sequences in the sample, about a third are singletons; the top ten hold around 12%. The sequencing input was PBMCs or a T cell subset sorted from them (not recorded which). These receptors were collected from an adult woman who had mild COVID-19 (a few samples of this study predate the infection). Cell type and time point are not known.

This clonotype showed up many times. The chain uses TRBV25-1 and TRBJ2-3, with 9 bases aligning to TRBD2. J was trimmed by 0 bases and V by 3 bases; bases with no gene match: 19. Germline V gene sequence: CDR1 MGHDK, CDR2 SYGVNS. The CDR3 has 21 amino acids. CDR3 nucleotide sequence: TGTGCCAGCAGTGAGGGCCGGACTCGGGGAGGACTAGCGACAAGCACAGATACGCAGTATTTT. Amino acid sequence: CASSEGRTRGGLATSTDTQYF.

The chain recombines TRBV5-6 with TRBJ2-2, with D maybe TRBD1 (6 bases). The CDR3 consists of 16 residues. V lost 5 bases, J lost 0 bases, and 14 bases lay in between. CDR1 is SGHDT and CDR2 is YYEEEE in the germline V gene. The CDR3 protein is CASRDRTVANTGELFF. Here the CDR3 DNA reads TGTGCCAGCAGGGATAGGACAGTGGCGAACACCGGGGAGCTGTTTTTT.

The chain combines TRBV9 with TRBJ2-2; the D is unclear. Germline V gene sequence: CDR1 SGDLS, CDR2 YYNGEE. Trimming stripped 3 bases from V and 5 bases from J, with 8 bases between. CDR3 length equals 13 residues. CDR3 DNA: TGTGCCAGCAGCGGGGGAAGGACCGGGGAGCTGTTTTTT. Protein product: CASSGGRTGELFF.

In this sample, this clonotype turned up a few times. The chain carries TRBV11-2 and TRBJ1-5, with 10 bases matching TRBD1. Trimming took 5 bases from V and 0 from J; bases not matched to a gene: 4. There are 16 residues in the CDR3. Per the germline V gene, CDR1 is SGHAT and CDR2 is FQNNGV. The CDR3, as DNA: TGTGCCAGCAGCCTAGGGACAGGGGATAGCAATCAGCCCCAGCATTTT. This translates into CASSLGTGDSNQPQHF.

The rearrangement uses TRBV5-1 and TRBJ1-2; a weak D match, TRBD1 (5 bases). V lost 0 bases to trimming and J lost 6 bases, with 12 bases between them. The CDR3 totals 14 residues. Looked up from germline, CDR1 is SGHRS and CDR2 is YFSETQ. The CDR3 loop is CASSLAAGKNGYTF. The CDR3 nucleotides are TGCGCCAGCAGCTTGGCGGCAGGGAAGAATGGCTACACCTTC.

The chain is built from TRBV5-1 and TRBJ2-1; no clear D gene. The CDR3 contains 14 residues. V was shortened by 4 bases and J by 8 bases, with 16 bases between the two germline ends. Germline-derived CDR1 and CDR2 are SGHRS and YFSETQ. In nucleotides, the CDR3 is TGCGCCAGCAGCCTCCTGGACCCTGGCGATGAGCAGTTCTTC. It encodes CASSLLDPGDEQFF.

In this sample, this clonotype turned up a few times. The chain employs TRBV20-1 and TRBJ2-3, with 7 bases aligning to TRBD2. Germline V lookup: CDR1 DFQATT, CDR2 SNEGSKA (reference sequence). This CDR3 contains 14 residues. Trimming removed 3 bases from V and 3 bases from J; junction bases left unmatched: 6. In DNA form, the CDR3 reads TGCAGTGCTAGGGTGTGGGGGGGGACAGATACGCAGTATTTT. It yields the protein CSARVWGGTDTQYF.

The chain carries TRBV7-6 and TRBJ2-2, with D tentatively TRBD2 (6 bases). Trimming cost V 4 bases and J 2 bases, with 14 bases left between them. Germline CDR1 reads SGHVS; CDR2 reads FNYEAQ. The CDR3 is 16 residues long. The chain's CDR3 is CASSSNSGSNTGELFF. CDR3 sequence (DNA): TGTGCCAGCAGCTCTAATAGCGGATCCAACACCGGGGAGCTGTTTTTT. Combining the CDR3 with reference TRBV7-6 and TRBJ2-2 gives the whole variable domain GAGVSQSPRYKVTKRGQDVALRCDPISGHVSLYWYRQALGQGPEFLTYFNYEAQQDKSGLPNDRFSAERPEGSISTLTIQRTEQRDSAMYRCASSSNSGSNTGELFFGEGSRLTVL.

The chain combines TRBV29-1 with TRBJ2-3; D may correspond to TRBD1 or TRBD2 (6 bases each). Trimming left V 7 bases short and J 1 base short, with 15 bases between. Germline V CDR1 and CDR2: SQVTM, ANQGSEA. CDR3 length: 14 amino acids. The CDR3 loop is CSARGSGGTDTQYF. CDR3 DNA sequence: TGCAGCGCTCGGGGGTCAGGGGGCACAGATACGCAGTATTTT.

The chain employs TRBV2 and TRBJ2-5; D may be TRBD1 (5 bases). This CDR3 region has 11 residues. CDR1 is SNHLY and CDR2 is FYNNEI in the germline V gene. Trimming took off 6 bases at V and 5 bases at J, with 7 bases between the two ends. The CDR3 DNA reads as TGTGCCAGCAGGAAGGGGGAGACCCAGTACTTC. Translation: CASRKGETQYF. Filled out from reference TRBV2 and TRBJ2-5, the complete variable domain reads EPEVTQTPSHQVTQMGQEVILRCVPISNHLYFYWYRQILGQKVEFLVSFYNNEISEKSEIFDDQFSVERPDGSNFTLKIRSTKLEDSAMYFCASRKGETQYFGPGTRLLVL.

The chain recombines TRBV7-2 with TRBJ1-1; D is unclear. The V end was cut by 2 bases, the J end by 0 bases, with 4 bases between. Germline assignment: CDR1 SGHTA and CDR2 FQGNSA. This CDR3 is built from 13 residues. CDR3 coding DNA: TGTGCCAGCAGCTTACAGGTGAACACTGAAGCTTTCTTT. Its translation: CASSLQVNTEAFF.

In this sample, this clonotype turned up a few times. The chain recombines TRBV24-1 with TRBJ2-3; D is undetermined. The CDR3 runs 13 residues. V lost 7 bases, J lost 4 bases, and 11 bases lay in between. Germline CDR1 KGHDR, CDR2 SFDVKD. CDR3 DNA: TGTGCCACCAGCGTCGGTTTGGCAGATACGCAGTATTTT. This codes for CATSVGLADTQYF.

The chain combines TRBV4-1 with TRBJ2-7; 10 positions match TRBD2. The J segment lost 3 bases and the V segment lost 4 bases, leaving 9 bases of the junction unmatched. CDR1 and CDR2 (germline): MGHRA, YSYEKL. This CDR3 is built from 16 residues. CDR3 DNA: TGCGCCAGCAGCCTTGCGCCTAGCGGGGGAGTCTACGAGCAGTACTTC. Translation: CASSLAPSGGVYEQYF.

The chain combines TRBV5-1 with TRBJ2-5, with TRBD2 identical over 12 bases. V was pared by 7 bases and J by 4 bases, with 11 bases of the junction left unmatched. This CDR3 comprises 16 residues. Germline V gives CDR1 SGHRS, CDR2 YFSETQ. CDR3 sequence (DNA): TGCGCCAGCGCCCCGGGACTAGCGGGCTCGGGAGAGACCCAGTACTTC. Its protein is CASAPGLAGSGETQYF.

There are a few counts of this clonotype. V gene TRBV10-2 combines with J gene TRBJ2-5; TRBD1 matches 9 bases. Trimming at V came to 6 bases and at J to 5 bases, leaving 16 bases not matched to a gene. This CDR3 region has 17 residues. Germline V gene sequence: CDR1 WSHSY, CDR2 SAAADI. Here the CDR3 reads CASRRPPGQGTGETQYF. The CDR3 nucleotides read TGCGCCAGCAGACGGCCCCCGGGACAGGGAACGGGGGAGACCCAGTACTTC.

This sequence joins TRBV7-9 and TRBJ2-5; no reliable D call. Trimming left V 6 bases short and J 3 bases short, with 8 bases between. CDR1 is SEHNR and CDR2 is FQNEAQ in the germline V gene (reference sequence). The CDR3 has 12 residues. In nucleotides, the CDR3 is TGTGCCAGCAGGGTTGGGGAAGAGACCCAGTACTTC. Translating gives CASRVGEETQYF.

The genes are TRBV5-1 and TRBJ2-7, with a weak D call TRBD2 (6 bases). The CDR3 runs to 14 residues. Germline-derived CDR1 and CDR2 are SGHRS and YFSETQ. Deletions cut 0 bases from V and 5 bases from J, with 12 bases between. This chain's CDR3 is CASSLAGGPHEQYF. The CDR3 nucleotides read TGCGCCAGCAGCTTGGCCGGGGGTCCCCACGAGCAGTACTTC.

This clonotype was seen only a few times. This chain connects TRBV9 to TRBJ1-1; 8 nucleotides match TRBD1. The CDR3 covers 14 residues. Germline CDR1 is SGDLS and CDR2 is YYNGEE. Germline trimming cut 3 bases from V and 7 bases from J; bases unmatched to any gene: 8. CDR3 protein: CASSAIDRGLEAFF. DNA for the CDR3: TGTGCCAGCAGCGCAATAGACAGGGGACTTGAAGCTTTCTTT.

This chain connects TRBV9 to TRBJ2-2; a weak D match, TRBD2 (5 bases). V lost 0 bases, J lost 7 bases, and 16 bases lay in between. This CDR3 comprises 16 residues. Germline V gene sequence: CDR1 SGDLS, CDR2 YYNGEE. This CDR3 is CASSVGETGSNGELFF. The CDR3 DNA sequence: TGTGCCAGCAGCGTAGGAGAGACGGGATCAAACGGGGAGCTGTTTTTT. The complete variable domain, with remaining parts taken from reference TRBV9 and TRBJ2-2, reads DSGVTQTPKHLITATGQRVTLRCSPRSGDLSVYWYQQSLDQGLQFLIQYYNGEERAKGNILERFSAQQFPDLHSELNLSSLELGDSALYFCASSVGETGSNGELFFGEGSRLTVL.

The chain links TRBV20-1 to TRBJ2-3; D tentatively reads TRBD1 or TRBD2 (6 bases each). Germline V gives CDR1 DFQATT, CDR2 SNEGSKA (reference sequence). With 0 bases removed from V and 2 bases from J, the gap between germline ends came to 12 bases. This CDR3 spans 15 amino acids. The CDR3: CSARDQGRDTDTQYF. The CDR3, as DNA: TGCAGTGCTAGAGATCAGGGGCGGGACACAGATACGCAGTATTTT.

V gene TRBV7-2 combines with J gene TRBJ2-5; D perhaps matches TRBD2 (5 bases). This CDR3 region has 13 residues. In germline, CDR1 is SGHTA, CDR2 FQGNSA. V gave up 2 bases and J gave up 5 bases, with 9 bases separating them. The CDR3 loop reads CASSLWTGETQYF. The CDR3 DNA reads as TGTGCCAGCAGCTTATGGACTGGTGAGACCCAGTACTTC.

This chain uses TRBV7-9 with TRBJ1-1, with a possible D match to TRBD1 (6 bases). Trimming cost V 7 bases and J 5 bases, with 26 bases left between them. Germline-derived CDR1 and CDR2 are SEHNR and FQNEAQ (reference sequence). This CDR3 has 17 amino acids. CDR3 bases: TGTGCCAGCACCCATGTAGAGGGGGGATGGGGTACGACTGAAGCTTTCTTT. Protein: CASTHVEGGWGTTEAFF.

V usage is TRBV4-2 and J usage is TRBJ2-7, with TRBD2 matching 10 bases. The ends lost 0 bases at V and 1 base at J; junction bases unmatched: 0. CDR1 LGHNA and CDR2 YNFKEQ come from the germline V gene. The CDR3 consists of 15 residues. CDR3 sequence (DNA): TGTGCCAGCAGCCAAGAACTAGCGGGATCCTACGAGCAGTACTTC. Translating it yields CASSQELAGSYEQYF.

This clonotype was counted a few times. The rearrangement joins TRBV6-1 to TRBJ2-2, with 7 bases fitting TRBD1. The ends lost 6 bases at V and 5 bases at J; junction bases unmatched: 9. This CDR3 is 15 amino acids long. CDR1 is MNHNS and CDR2 is SASEGT in the germline V gene. The CDR3 loop reads CASSRQGLGTGELFF. The CDR3 DNA sequence: TGTGCCAGCAGCCGACAGGGCTTGGGGACCGGGGAGCTGTTTTTT.